Presented here are 29 T cell receptor beta chains from one specimen sequenced in a study of preoperative IRX-2 immunotherapy in early breast cancer. Treatment noted: preoperative locoregional IRX-2 cytokine immunotherapy. Here immunoSEQ multiplex PCR was the method, and the copy in TCRdb shows in-frame clones only, minus some. Of approximately 28,000 clones in the sample, roughly four fifths are singletons; the top ten hold approximately 6.6%. The sample consisted of lymph node tissue, taken after IRX-2 immunotherapy. These receptors were collected from a human donor with breast cancer.

The chain is built from TRBV11-3 and TRBJ1-4, with a weak D call TRBD1 (5 bases). The CDR3 is 16 residues long. The germline V gene encodes CDR1 SGHNT and CDR2 YENEEA. V lost 1 base and J 8 bases, leaving 17 bases between the germline ends. The CDR3 protein is CASSLGGSSYSEKLFF. In nucleotides, the CDR3 is TGTGCCAGCAGCTTAGGGGGGTCTTCGTACAGCGAAAAACTGTTTTTT.

This sequence joins TRBV28 and TRBJ1-1; 10 positions match TRBD1. Germline V gene sequence: CDR1 MDHEN, CDR2 SYDVKM. V was pared by 10 bases and J by 5 bases, with 13 bases of the junction left unmatched. The CDR3 is made up of 15 amino acids. The CDR3 sequence is CATGEKGQGRTEAFF. CDR3 bases: TGTGCCACCGGTGAAAAGGGACAGGGGAGAACTGAAGCTTTCTTT.

In DNA form, the CDR3 reads TGTGCCAGTGAATGGGACCTGAAGCCCCAGCATTTT. It codes for CASEWDLKPQHF. This chain uses TRBV19 with TRBJ1-5, with a possible D match to TRBD1 (5 bases). The V end was cut by 8 bases, the J end by 8 bases, with 13 bases between. This CDR3 has 12 residues. Germline CDR1 is LNHDA and CDR2 is SQIVND (reference sequence). Based on the CDR3 plus reference TRBV19 and TRBJ1-5, the full variable domain is DGGITQSPKYLFRKEGQNVTLSCEQNLNHDAMYWYRQDPGQGLRLIYYSQIVNDFQKGDIAEGYSVSREKKESFPLTVTSAQKNPTAFYLCASEWDLKPQHFGDGTRLSIL.

This chain uses TRBV5-1 with TRBJ2-3, with 8 bases that match TRBD1. The CDR3 length is 14 residues. Germline CDR1 SGHRS, CDR2 YFSETQ. J lost 6 bases, V lost 4 bases, and 7 bases had no gene match. The CDR3 nucleotides are TGCGCCAGCAGCCGGGACAGGCCCTCCGATACGCAGTATTTT. Protein product: CASSRDRPSDTQYF.

This clone occurred a few times. The rearrangement links TRBV11-3 to TRBJ2-5, with D tentatively TRBD2 (5 bases). The CDR3 is 15 amino acids. Germline V gene data show CDR1 as SGHNT and CDR2 as YENEEA. V was trimmed by 2 bases and J by 2 bases, leaving 12 bases between them. In DNA, the CDR3 is TGTGCCAGCAGCTTATGGCTAGCTGAACAAGAGACCCAGTACTTC. Its translation is CASSLWLAEQETQYF.

V is TRBV19 and J is TRBJ2-1, with D unresolved. The CDR3 has 15 amino acids. Trimming cost V 6 bases and J 0 bases, with 12 bases left between them. Germline CDR1 and CDR2: LNHDA and SQIVND (reference sequence). Here the CDR3 reads CASRLTRSSYNEQFF. Written as DNA, the CDR3 is TGTGCCAGTAGGTTGACGCGAAGCTCCTACAATGAGCAGTTCTTC.

The chain has TRBV11-3 and TRBJ1-1; 11 bases are a match to TRBD1. Germline trimming cut 5 bases from V and 2 bases from J; bases unmatched to any gene: 16. Germline CDR1 is SGHNT and CDR2 is YENEEA. CDR3 length: 19 amino acids. CDR3 protein: CASSPGTGGQGAFNTEAFF. CDR3 DNA sequence: TGTGCCAGCAGCCCGGGTACGGGTGGACAGGGGGCATTCAACACTGAAGCTTTCTTT.

The chain couples TRBV6-8 to TRBJ2-7; TRBD1 might be the D (6 bases). The germline V gene encodes CDR1 MNHGY and CDR2 SAAAGT. This CDR3 is built from 15 residues. The V gene lost 6 bases and the J gene lost 7 bases, with 22 bases spanning the gap. The CDR3 sequence: CASRPRQAGVGEQYF. CDR3 nucleotide sequence: TGTGCCAGCAGACCCCGACAGGCTGGTGTTGGGGAGCAGTACTTC.

This clone was observed once. This chain links TRBV11-3 with TRBJ2-2; 11 bases fit TRBD2. The junction had 5 bases not matched to a gene; V was cut back by 6 bases and J by 5 bases. The CDR3 consists of 15 residues. Germline V gene lookup returns CDR1 SGHNT and CDR2 YENEEA. The CDR3 loop reads CASRMGLAETGELFF. The CDR3 nucleotides are TGTGCCAGCAGGATGGGACTAGCGGAAACCGGGGAGCTGTTTTTT.

This chain links TRBV5-1 with TRBJ2-7; tentatively, D is TRBD1 (5 bases). Trimming removed 3 bases from V and 2 bases from J, with 12 bases in between. The CDR3 is made up of 14 amino acids. Germline assignment: CDR1 SGHRS and CDR2 YFSETQ. The CDR3 sequence is CASSSIDSTYEQYF. As DNA, the CDR3 is TGCGCCAGCAGCTCGATAGACAGCACCTACGAGCAGTACTTC.

The chain combines TRBV5-1 with TRBJ1-1, with unresolved D. V shed 1 base and J shed 3 bases, with 10 bases lying between them. Germline V gives CDR1 SGHRS, CDR2 YFSETQ. The CDR3 contains 14 residues. CDR3 protein: CASSLFFEDTEAFF. Written as DNA, the CDR3 is TGCGCCAGCAGCTTGTTTTTCGAGGACACTGAAGCTTTCTTT.

V gene TRBV29-1 combines with J gene TRBJ2-7, with 8 positions matching TRBD2. CDR3 size: 16 residues. The germline V gene encodes CDR1 SQVTM and CDR2 ANQGSEA. The V segment lost 6 bases and the J segment 3 bases; nucleotides outside the gene matches: 16. The DNA of the CDR3 is TGCAGCGTCCCGGGGCCGACAGCGGGAGCAGTCTACGAGCAGTACTTC. Its protein product is CSVPGPTAGAVYEQYF.

V gene TRBV6-8 combines with J gene TRBJ1-2, with 9 bases matching TRBD1. The V gene end was trimmed by 6 bases and the J gene end by 7 bases; junction bases not matched to a gene: 12. Germline assignment: CDR1 MNHGY and CDR2 SAAAGT. The CDR3 length is 15 residues. The CDR3 DNA is TGTGCCAGCAGGCACGGGACAGGGATGAATCCTGGCTACACCTTC. This gives the protein CASRHGTGMNPGYTF.

This clone was seen a single time. This sequence joins TRBV18 and TRBJ2-2, with 7 bases lining up with TRBD1. The CDR3 length is 16 residues. V shed 1 base, J shed 5 bases, and the junction held 7 bases outside the gene matches. In germline, CDR1 is KGHSH, CDR2 LQKENI. The CDR3 DNA follows: TGTGCCAGCTCACCACAATCGGGACAGATGACCGGGGAGCTGTTTTTT. This gives the protein CASSPQSGQMTGELFF.

The rearrangement uses TRBV28 and TRBJ1-5; no clear D gene. This CDR3 is built from 13 residues. Trimming shortened V by 7 bases and J by 6 bases, and 13 bases separated the two germline ends. Per the germline V gene, CDR1 is MDHEN and CDR2 is SYDVKM. This chain's CDR3 is CASTTILGQPQHF. In DNA, the CDR3 is TGTGCCAGCACCACCATCCTCGGTCAGCCCCAGCATTTT. The variable domain in full, with the rest retrieved from reference TRBV28 and TRBJ1-5, is DVKVTQSSRYLVKRTGEKVFLECVQDMDHENMFWYRQDPGLGLRLIYFSYDVKMKEKGDIPEGYSVSREKKERFSLILESASTNQTSMYLCASTTILGQPQHFGDGTRLSIL.

The chain has TRBV18 and TRBJ2-2; 8 bases are a match to TRBD1. The V segment lost 4 bases and the J segment 0 bases; nucleotides outside the gene matches: 4. Germline V gene sequence: CDR1 KGHSH, CDR2 LQKENI. The CDR3 loop spans 16 amino acids. The CDR3 region has the DNA TGTGCCAGCTCACTCCAGGGGGCTACGAACACCGGGGAGCTGTTTTTT. Translating it yields CASSLQGATNTGELFF.

DNA of the CDR3: TGCAGCGTTGAAGATCGCGGCAAGGGGGCGAAAGATGGCTACACCTTC. Its translation: CSVEDRGKGAKDGYTF. This chain uses TRBV29-1 with TRBJ1-2; 7 positions match TRBD1. V was clipped by 0 bases and J by 6 bases; unmatched bases: 13. Germline-derived CDR1 and CDR2 are SQVTM and ANQGSEA. CDR3 length: 16 residues.

This rearrangement joins TRBV11-3 to TRBJ2-6; tentative D call: TRBD1 (5 bases). V shed 5 bases and J shed 1 base, with 9 bases lying between them. Per the germline V gene, CDR1 is SGHNT and CDR2 is YENEEA. The length of the CDR3 is 15 residues. The CDR3 DNA is TGTGCCAGCAGCACCGACAGATCTGGGGCCAACGTCCTGACTTTC. Amino acid sequence: CASSTDRSGANVLTF. Supplemented by reference TRBV11-3 and TRBJ2-6, the full variable domain reads EAGVVQSPRYKIIEKKQPVAFWCNPISGHNTLYWYLQNLGQGPELLIRYENEEAVDDSQLPKDRFSAERLKGVDSTLKIQPAELGDSAVYLCASSTDRSGANVLTFGAGSRLTVL.

The chain couples TRBV14 to TRBJ2-2, with 8 positions matching TRBD2. CDR1 is SGHDN and CDR2 is FVKESK in the germline V gene. This CDR3 spans 17 amino acids. With V trimmed by 1 base and J by 6 bases, 10 bases remained unmatched. CDR3 sequence: CASSQAITSGSSGELFF. CDR3 DNA sequence: TGTGCCAGCAGCCAAGCCATAACCAGCGGGAGTTCCGGGGAGCTGTTTTTT.

V and J are TRBV28 and TRBJ1-3, with 7 bases that match TRBD1. CDR1 is MDHEN and CDR2 is SYDVKM in the germline V gene. Germline trimming cut 6 bases from V and 3 bases from J; bases unmatched to any gene: 5. This CDR3 has 14 residues. DNA for the CDR3: TGTGCCAGCAGGCCCCCAGGGGGTGGAAACACCATATATTTT. Protein product: CASRPPGGGNTIYF.

This clone has a handful of counts. The V call is TRBV28, the J call TRBJ2-2, with TRBD1 matching over 9 bases. The CDR3 sequence is 14 residues long. Germline values: CDR1 MDHEN, CDR2 SYDVKM. The J segment lost 5 bases and the V segment lost 6 bases, leaving 4 bases of the junction unmatched. The DNA of the CDR3 is TGTGCCAGCAGGGGACAGGGACAGACCGGGGAGCTGTTTTTT. It translates to CASRGQGQTGELFF.

The genes are TRBV11-3 and TRBJ2-7, with no clear D. The CDR3 totals 15 residues. Germline loops: CDR1 SGHNT, CDR2 YENEEA. V was trimmed by 2 bases and J by 7 bases, leaving 18 bases between them. CDR3 DNA sequence: TGTGCCAGCAGCTTATACACAACCTTCCTTGGGGAGCAGTACTTC. As protein: CASSLYTTFLGEQYF.

V usage is TRBV1 and J usage is TRBJ1-2. TRBV1 is annotated as a pseudogene. This CDR3 is 14 amino acids long. The CDR3, as DNA: TGCGCCAGCAGCCAAGACGTGGCGAACTATGGCTACACCTTC. Its translation: CASSQDVANYGYTF.

The rearrangement uses TRBV6-8 and TRBJ1-1; no firm D call. The CDR3 loop spans 12 amino acids. CDR1 and CDR2 from the germline V gene are MNHGY and SAAAGT. The ends were cut back, 1 base at V and 6 bases at J, with 6 bases in the middle. CDR3 sequence: CASSYWGSEAFF. For the CDR3, the DNA is TGTGCCAGCAGTTACTGGGGATCTGAAGCTTTCTTT.

V gene TRBV6-8 combines with J gene TRBJ2-2; TRBD1 agrees at 8 bases. The CDR3 length is 15 residues. The germline gives CDR1 MNHGY, CDR2 SAAAGT. After removal of 7 bases from V and 5 bases from J, the junction contained 9 bases not matched to a gene. CDR3 coding DNA: TGTGCCAGCACCATGGACAGGGTTAAAACCGGGGAGCTGTTTTTT. This codes for CASTMDRVKTGELFF.

This clone was picked up a small number of times. The CDR3: CASSADRLAVYNEQFF. The CDR3 DNA sequence: TGTGCCAGCAGCGCAGATCGACTAGCGGTCTACAATGAGCAGTTCTTC. The chain couples TRBV11-3 to TRBJ2-1, with 9 bases matching TRBD2. V dropped 5 bases and J dropped 3; count of bases not matched to a gene: 8. The CDR3 contains 16 residues. The germline CDR1 and CDR2 sequences are SGHNT and YENEEA.

V usage is TRBV5-1 and J usage is TRBJ2-6; TRBD2 is a possible D gene (6 bases). Per the germline V gene, CDR1 is SGHRS and CDR2 is YFSETQ. The CDR3 is made up of 16 amino acids. V was clipped by 4 bases and J by 0 bases, with 11 bases between them. The CDR3 sequence: CASSPGDVSGANVLTF. The CDR3 coding sequence is TGCGCCAGCAGCCCGGGGGACGTCTCTGGGGCCAACGTCCTGACTTTC.

On this clone: A read error may produce the germline difference seen at one junction end. The chain couples TRBV5-1 to TRBJ2-7; 8 bases align to TRBD1. This CDR3 is 15 amino acids long. The germline CDR1 and CDR2 sequences are SGHRS and YFSETQ. The CDR3 region has the DNA TGCGCCAGTAGCTCTAGGACAGGGTCGGATGGGGAGCAGTACTTC. This translates into CASSSRTGSDGEQYF.

A word on this clone: A junction boundary mismatches the germline segment, possibly from a read error. The genes are TRBV15 and TRBJ1-1; D is possibly TRBD1 (5 bases). This CDR3 has 14 residues. Germline values: CDR1 LNHNV, CDR2 YYDKDF (reference sequence). The CDR3: CATSRGRTNIEAFF. As DNA, the CDR3 is TGTGCCACCAGCAGGGGACGGACGAACATTGAAGCTTTCTTT.